Presented here are 15 T cell receptor beta chains from one specimen sequenced in a study of T cell repertoires in cytomegalovirus infection. TCRdb reanalysed the reads using MiXCR and keeps one entry per CDR3 protein. The data contain around 770,000 distinct CDR3 sequences, almost 30% of them singletons. The antigens these receptors bind are not known. The sample was cultured CD8+ T cells from PBMCs, taken from culture after CMV antigen stimulation. The receptor set was obtained from a human donor in good health (CMV status not recorded). Some clones in this sample may be carry-over from other donors' samples.

This clonotype was observed a few times. This chain connects TRBV10-3 to TRBJ2-2; D remains ambiguous. CDR1 is ENHRY and CDR2 is SYGVKD in the germline V gene. The CDR3 runs 13 residues. V lost 5 bases, J lost 0 bases, and 4 bases lay in between. This chain's CDR3 is CAISLTNTGELFF. In nucleotides, the CDR3 is TGTGCCATCAGTCTGACGAACACCGGGGAGCTGTTTTTT.

This clonotype was detected a few times. The chain employs TRBV6-6 and TRBJ1-1, with 9 bases fitting TRBD1. V lost 7 bases to trimming and J lost 7 bases; unmatched junction nucleotides: 10. This CDR3 is built from 14 residues. Germline V gene data show CDR1 as MNHNY and CDR2 as SVGAGI (reference sequence). The CDR3 is CASIPGQGTSEAFF. The CDR3 DNA follows: TGTGCCAGCATCCCGGGACAGGGAACGAGTGAAGCTTTCTTT.

The CDR3 loop reads CASSQTGSSGNTIYF. The CDR3 DNA follows: TGCGCCAGCAGCCAAACAGGGAGCTCTGGAAACACCATATATTTT. The rearrangement links TRBV4-1 to TRBJ1-3; a weak D match, TRBD1 (6 bases). The CDR3 consists of 15 residues. Trimming removed 2 bases from V and 0 bases from J, with 8 bases in between. Germline-derived CDR1 and CDR2 are MGHRA and YSYEKL.

The V gene is TRBV2, the J gene TRBJ2-7; perhaps TRBD2 as D (5 bases). Trimming pared 1 base from V and 5 bases from J, leaving 15 bases between. Germline CDR1 and CDR2: SNHLY and FYNNEI. The CDR3 contains 15 residues. In nucleotides, the CDR3 is TGTGCCAGCAGTGAAGAATTGGGTAGAGGGCACGAGCAGTACGTC. It yields the protein CASSEELGRGHEQYV.

The chain joins TRBV27 to TRBJ2-1; 9 bases are a match to TRBD2. The CDR3 totals 17 residues. V gave up 3 bases and J gave up 6 bases; unmatched junction bases: 12. In germline, CDR1 is MNHEY, CDR2 SMNVEV (reference sequence). The CDR3 sequence: CASSFSGTSPPVNEQFF. Written as DNA, the CDR3 is TGTGCCAGCAGTTTCTCCGGGACTAGCCCCCCGGTCAATGAGCAGTTCTTC.

The V call is TRBV9, the J call TRBJ2-2, with 7 bases identical to TRBD1. Trimming cost V 3 bases and J 4 bases; bases outside gene matches: 6. The germline V gene encodes CDR1 SGDLS and CDR2 YYNGEE. The CDR3 totals 15 residues. The CDR3 bases are TGTGCCAGCAGCGCGACAGGGTCGAGCACCGGGGAGCTGTTTTTT. Its translation is CASSATGSSTGELFF.

A note on this clonotype: At one of its ends the junction is not consistent with the germline gene, which may arise from a read error. The chain employs TRBV7-7 and TRBJ2-5; tentative D call: TRBD2 (6 bases). The CDR3 is made up of 15 amino acids. In germline, CDR1 is SSHAT, CDR2 FNYEAQ (reference sequence). The CDR3 nucleotides read TGTGCTAGCAGCTTAGCAGGGACTTCCTTCGAGACCCAGTACTTC. Translated, it gives CASSLAGTSFETQYF.

The rearrangement links TRBV4-2 to TRBJ1-6; D is unresolved. The CDR3 runs 15 residues. Trimming removed 0 bases at V and 5 bases at J, with 8 bases between. The V gene's germline CDR1 is LGHNA and CDR2 YNFKEQ. The CDR3 is CASSQEEVNNSPLHF. The CDR3 DNA sequence: TGTGCCAGCAGCCAAGAGGAGGTCAATAATTCACCCCTCCACTTT.

The genes are TRBV12-3 or TRBV12-4 and TRBJ2-2; 9 positions match TRBD2. CDR3 length equals 16 residues. Germline trimming cut 4 bases from V and 7 bases from J; bases unmatched to any gene: 10. Here the CDR3 DNA reads TGTGCCAGCAGTTCAAGCGGGGGGCAATTGATCGGGGAGCTGTTTTTT. It specifies CASSSSGGQLIGELFF.

This clonotype was found a few times. The chain has TRBV27 and TRBJ1-2; D gene unclear. The V end was cut by 6 bases, the J end by 5 bases, with 16 bases between. Per germline, CDR1 MNHEY and CDR2 SMNVEV (reference sequence). CDR3 length: 14 amino acids. For the CDR3, the DNA is TGTGCCAGCAGCCCGGGGTCCGGGGTGTATGGCTACACCTTC. It codes for CASSPGSGVYGYTF.

In the case of this clonotype: It may be a read error: a sequence one base away is much more abundant. This is likely a read error, given that the CDR3 carries no conserved phenylalanine or tryptophan at its end. The chain carries TRBV28 and TRBJ1-6, with D perhaps matching TRBD1 (5 bases). Trimming removed 1 base at V and 7 bases at J, with 17 bases between. CDR1 MDHEN and CDR2 SYDVKM come from the germline V gene. CDR3 length: 17 amino acids. The CDR3 spells CASSLSLRTIRNSPLHV. CDR3 sequence (DNA): TGTGCCAGCAGTTTATCATTAAGGACAATAAGGAATTCACCCCTCCACGTT.

This clonotype was seen more than once but under ten times. The chain uses TRBV4-1 and TRBJ2-7; D tentatively reads TRBD1 or TRBD2 (5 bases each). CDR1 MGHRA and CDR2 YSYEKL come from the germline V gene. V was trimmed by 0 bases and J by 0 bases, leaving 12 bases between them. The CDR3 length is 16 residues. CDR3 sequence: CASSQEGTESSYEQYF. CDR3 DNA sequence: TGCGCCAGCAGCCAAGAAGGGACGGAGAGCTCCTACGAGCAGTACTTC.

DNA for the CDR3: TGCAGCGTTGAAGATCTTCGGCGGGAGAACACTGAAGCTTTCTTT. Residues: CSVEDLRRENTEAFF. The chain joins TRBV29-1 to TRBJ1-1; the D is unclear. The germline gives CDR1 SQVTM, CDR2 ANQGSEA. Trimming pared 0 bases from V and 1 base from J, leaving 12 bases between. This CDR3 has 15 residues.

As for this clonotype: One junction end does not reproduce the germline sequence, and a read error may be involved. The chain links TRBV6-8 to TRBJ1-2; maybe TRBD1 (5 bases). Germline V gene data show CDR1 as MNHGY and CDR2 as SAAAGT. This CDR3 has 14 residues. The CDR3 region is CASRYSSGIYGYTF. The CDR3 DNA is TGTGCCAGCAGGTACTCGTCAGGGATCTATGGCTACACCTTC.

The rearrangement joins TRBV4-1 to TRBJ1-1, with no clear D. Germline V gene data show CDR1 as MGHRA and CDR2 as YSYEKL. With 5 bases removed from V and 5 bases from J, the gap between germline ends came to 12 bases. The CDR3 runs to 13 residues. CDR3 bases: TGCGCCAGCAGCTTTAGATTGGGTACTGAAGCTTTCTTT. It is translated as CASSFRLGTEAFF.